A single sample is the source of the 23 T cell receptor beta chains below, sequenced in a study of healthy donors' naive CD4 and CD8 T cells. Starting from roughly 0.45 ug of total RNA, TCR libraries were made with linear amplification. TCRdb recomputed calls from the reads with MiXCR, one row per CDR3 protein. The sample holds approximately 200,000 distinct CDR3 sequences, around three quarters seen once. Sequencing used naive CD4+ and CD8+ T cells sorted from blood, pooled from several donors. All receptors come from a pool of human donors in good health; the sample pools cells from several healthy donors.

The CDR3 nucleotides read TGTGCCAGCAGCCCAGGGAATAGCAATCAGCCCCAGCATTTT. Its translation: CASSPGNSNQPQHF. The rearrangement links TRBV6-5 to TRBJ1-5, with a weak D call TRBD1 (5 bases). The CDR3 is made up of 14 amino acids. Germline assignment: CDR1 MNHEY and CDR2 SVGAGI. Deletions cut 6 bases from V and 0 bases from J, with 9 bases between.

The chain recombines TRBV29-1 with TRBJ1-3; D call uncertain. The ends were cut back, 6 bases at V and 2 bases at J, with 14 bases in the middle. This CDR3 has 14 amino acids. Looked up from germline, CDR1 is SQVTM and CDR2 is ANQGSEA. The CDR3 DNA is TGCAGCGTGGCTAGGAATGGGGCTGGAAACACCATATATTTT. The encoded protein is CSVARNGAGNTIYF. Filled out from reference TRBV29-1 and TRBJ1-3, the complete variable domain reads SAVISQKPSRDICQRGTSLTIQCQVDSQVTMMFWYRQQPGQSLTLIATANQGSEATYESGFVIDKFPISRPNLTFSTLTVSNMSPEDSSIYLCSVARNGAGNTIYFGEGSWLTVV.

This chain uses TRBV29-1 with TRBJ1-2; D might be TRBD1 (5 bases). CDR3 length equals 14 residues. V lost 1 base and J lost 5, with 14 bases in between. CDR1 is SQVTM, CDR2 ANQGSEA, per germline. The CDR3 here is CSVEVEGARYGYTF. The CDR3 region has the DNA TGCAGCGTTGAAGTTGAAGGGGCTCGGTATGGCTACACCTTC.

The table lists this clonotype with a count of one. The gene calls are TRBV6-5 and TRBJ2-7, with 11 positions matching TRBD2. Trimming removed 5 bases from V and 5 bases from J; junction bases left unmatched: 8. Germline loops: CDR1 MNHEY, CDR2 SVGAGI. The length of the CDR3 is 15 residues. CDR3 bases: TGTGCCAGCAGTATACCGACTAGCGGGACGCACGAGCAGTACTTC. Translated: CASSIPTSGTHEQYF.

V gene TRBV19 combines with J gene TRBJ2-7; D gene ambiguous. Germline values: CDR1 LNHDA, CDR2 SQIVND (reference sequence). The V gene lost 3 bases and the J gene lost 1 base, with 13 bases spanning the gap. CDR3 size: 15 residues. CDR3 nucleotide sequence: TGTGCCAGTAGTATCGGAACACTTTTATCCTACGAGCAGTACTTC. Its protein product is CASSIGTLLSYEQYF.

This clonotype was detected once. CDR3 bases: TGTGCCAGTTGGCCGAACTCAGATACGCAGTATTTT. This sequence encodes CASWPNSDTQYF. The genes are TRBV5-5 and TRBJ2-3; D is undetermined. The CDR3 is 12 residues long. Trimming removed 8 bases at V and 4 bases at J, with 11 bases between. Per the germline V gene, CDR1 is SGHKS and CDR2 is YYEKEE (reference sequence).

The V gene is TRBV4-3, the J gene TRBJ2-7, with TRBD1 as a possible D gene (6 bases). Deletions cut 3 bases from V and 1 base from J, with 10 bases between. The CDR3 has 14 residues. The germline V gene encodes CDR1 LGHNA and CDR2 YSLEER. CDR3 DNA: TGCGCCAGCAGCCAGGGCAGGGGATCCTACGAGCAGTACTTC. Amino acid sequence: CASSQGRGSYEQYF.

The chain is built from TRBV15 and TRBJ2-3; 7 bases match TRBD2. The ends lost 1 base at V and 0 bases at J; junction bases unmatched: 19. The CDR3 is made up of 21 amino acids. Per germline, CDR1 LNHNV and CDR2 YYDKDF (reference sequence). CDR3 protein: CATSRAPGTMVAGASTDTQYF. DNA of the CDR3: TGTGCCACCAGCAGAGCCCCAGGGACTATGGTAGCTGGTGCTAGCACAGATACGCAGTATTTT.

The chain joins TRBV27 to TRBJ2-1; D may be TRBD2 (5 bases). Per the germline V gene, CDR1 is MNHEY and CDR2 is SMNVEV (reference sequence). This CDR3 contains 15 residues. Deletions cut 2 bases from V and 3 bases from J, with 11 bases between. CDR3 DNA: TGTGCCAGCAGTTTAGGAGGACCGGGCTACAATGAGCAGTTCTTC. Encoded protein: CASSLGGPGYNEQFF.

Comments on this clonotype: Sequence at one end of the junction differs from germline and may be a read error. V gene TRBV13 combines with J gene TRBJ1-5; tentative D call: TRBD1 (5 bases). Germline CDR1 PRHDT, CDR2 FYEKMQ (reference sequence). CDR3 length equals 14 residues. The CDR3 loop is CASNLGEPNQPQHF. CDR3 sequence (DNA): TGTGCCAGCAACTTAGGGGAGCCTAATCAGCCCCAGCATTTT.

The rearrangement joins TRBV2 to TRBJ2-7; D is possibly TRBD2 (6 bases). This CDR3 contains 14 residues. CDR1 is SNHLY and CDR2 is FYNNEI in the germline V gene. V lost 0 bases and J 4 bases, leaving 10 bases between the germline ends. CDR3 nucleotides: TGTGCCAGCAGTGAAGCGGGGGAGGTATACGAGCAGTACTTC. This translates into CASSEAGEVYEQYF.

The genes are TRBV5-5 and TRBJ2-2; D is possibly TRBD2 (6 bases). The CDR3 spans 14 residues. Trimming pared 1 base from V and 6 bases from J, leaving 10 bases between. Germline CDR1 SGHKS, CDR2 YYEKEE (reference sequence). The CDR3 bases are TGTGCCAGCAGCTTGCTGGGGGGTCCCGGGGAGCTGTTTTTT. This gives the protein CASSLLGGPGELFF.

The rearrangement links TRBV29-1 to TRBJ2-1, with 12 positions matching TRBD2. Per the germline V gene, CDR1 is SQVTM and CDR2 is ANQGSEA. V was clipped by 6 bases and J by 0 bases; unmatched bases: 21. The CDR3 has 21 amino acids. CDR3 nucleotide sequence: TGCAGCGTGAGGGCAGGGGGCTTAGGACTAGCGGGACCGAGCTCCTACAATGAGCAGTTCTTC. Encoded protein: CSVRAGGLGLAGPSSYNEQFF.

V usage is TRBV6-5 and J usage is TRBJ2-7; the D is unclear. The ends were cut back, 5 bases at V and 5 bases at J, with 10 bases in the middle. CDR1 and CDR2 from the germline V gene are MNHEY and SVGAGI. The CDR3 is 12 amino acids. The chain's CDR3 is CASSAQYDEQYF. Written as DNA, the CDR3 is TGTGCCAGCAGTGCGCAATATGACGAGCAGTACTTC.

The chain is built from TRBV19 and TRBJ1-5; D possibly corresponds to TRBD1 (6 bases). From germline, CDR1 is LNHDA and CDR2 SQIVND (reference sequence). This CDR3 is 15 amino acids long. Trimming took 5 bases from V and 4 from J, leaving 15 bases between them. CDR3 residues: CASSEVGQINQPQHF. In nucleotides, the CDR3 is TGTGCCAGTAGTGAGGTAGGACAGATAAATCAGCCCCAGCATTTT.

The genes are TRBV30 and TRBJ1-4, with a weak D call TRBD1 (5 bases). The germline gives CDR1 GTSNPN, CDR2 SVGIG (reference sequence). V was cut by 3 bases and J by 8 bases, with 19 bases left in between. This CDR3 comprises 15 residues. The CDR3 here is CAWSETGPRSEKLFF. The CDR3 bases are TGTGCCTGGAGCGAAACGGGGCCGAGAAGCGAAAAACTGTTTTTT. Filled out from reference TRBV30 and TRBJ1-4, the complete variable domain reads SQTIHQWPATLVQPVGSPLSLECTVEGTSNPNLYWYRQAAGRGLQLLFYSVGIGQISSEVPQNLSASRPQDRQFILSSKKLLLSDSGFYLCAWSETGPRSEKLFFGSGTQLSVL.

The V call is TRBV19, the J call TRBJ2-5; 8 bases are shared with TRBD2. This CDR3 has 15 residues. The V and J ends lost 3 bases and 5 bases, in that order; junction bases with no gene match: 8. Germline V lookup: CDR1 LNHDA, CDR2 SQIVND (reference sequence). The CDR3 nucleotides read TGTGCCAGTAGTATCGATAGCGGGATGGGTGAGACCCAGTACTTC. Residues: CASSIDSGMGETQYF.

This sequence joins TRBV19 and TRBJ1-1; unclear D gene. The CDR3 has 15 amino acids. V dropped 6 bases and J dropped 5 bases, with 19 bases sitting between them. CDR1 is LNHDA and CDR2 is SQIVND in the germline V gene (reference sequence). The DNA for the CDR3 is TGTGCCAGTAGCACTAATGGAATGGCGGGGACTGAAGCTTTCTTT. This codes for CASSTNGMAGTEAFF.

This chain uses TRBV6-2 or TRBV6-3 with TRBJ2-1, with TRBD1 identical over 8 bases. The V gene's germline CDR1 is MNHEY and CDR2 SVGEGT. V trimming: 6 bases; J trimming: 8 bases; junction bases outside the gene matches: 6. The CDR3 covers 13 residues. The CDR3 DNA sequence: TGTGCCAGCAGAAGGACAGGGAGCGATGAGCAGTTCTTC. Translating it yields CASRRTGSDEQFF.

The chain carries TRBV29-1 and TRBJ1-5; TRBD1 is a possible D gene (5 bases). The CDR3 has 14 residues. CDR1 is SQVTM and CDR2 is ANQGSEA in the germline V gene. V was cut by 6 bases and J by 0 bases, with 12 bases left in between. The DNA for the CDR3 is TGCAGCGTAGGGGCGGAGAATAGCAATCAGCCCCAGCATTTT. Amino acid sequence: CSVGAENSNQPQHF.

The chain couples TRBV29-1 to TRBJ1-2; D remains ambiguous. The CDR3 has 13 residues. CDR1 is SQVTM and CDR2 is ANQGSEA in the germline V gene. Trimming left V 4 bases short and J 3 bases short, with 12 bases between. CDR3 bases: TGCAGCGTTGTGGCAGAGACGGACTATGGCTACACCTTC. This gives the protein CSVVAETDYGYTF.

This clonotype was observed a handful of times. J is TRBJ1-5 and V is TRBV6-5; D is perhaps TRBD1 (5 bases). With 8 bases removed from V and 4 bases from J, the gap between germline ends came to 12 bases. Germline loops: CDR1 MNHEY, CDR2 SVGAGI. The CDR3 extends over 13 amino acids. In DNA, the CDR3 is TGTGCCAGCTCGAGGTGGGGGAATCAGCCCCAGCATTTT. It codes for CASSRWGNQPQHF.

The V gene is TRBV15, the J gene TRBJ2-7; possibly TRBD1 or TRBD2 for D (5 bases each). The germline gives CDR1 LNHNV, CDR2 YYDKDF (reference sequence). With 5 bases removed from V and 6 bases from J, the gap between germline ends came to 14 bases. The CDR3 sequence is 13 residues long. The CDR3 reads CATSGTWLVEQYF. In DNA, the CDR3 is TGTGCCACCAGCGGGACGTGGCTGGTCGAGCAGTACTTC.